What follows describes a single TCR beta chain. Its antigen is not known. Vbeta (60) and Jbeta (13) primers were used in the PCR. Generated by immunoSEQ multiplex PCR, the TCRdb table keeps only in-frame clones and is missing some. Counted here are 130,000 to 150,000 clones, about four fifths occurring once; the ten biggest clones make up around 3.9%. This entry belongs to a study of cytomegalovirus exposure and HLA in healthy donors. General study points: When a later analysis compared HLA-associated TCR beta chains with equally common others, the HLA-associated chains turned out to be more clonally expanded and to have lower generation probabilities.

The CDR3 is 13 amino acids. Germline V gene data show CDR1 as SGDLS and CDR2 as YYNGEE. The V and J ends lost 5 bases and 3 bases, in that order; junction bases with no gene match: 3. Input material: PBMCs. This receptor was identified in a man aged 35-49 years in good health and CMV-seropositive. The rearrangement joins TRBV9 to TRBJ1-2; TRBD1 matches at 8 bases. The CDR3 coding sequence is TGTGCCAGCAGTACAGGGGGGGACTATGGCTACACCTTC. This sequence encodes CASSTGGDYGYTF.